A selection of T cell receptor beta chains follows, all from one sample in a study of identical twins. One entry per CDR3 protein results from TCRdb running MiXCR on the 5' RACE reads. The sample has around 470,000 distinct CDR3 sequences; 14% are singletons. These records were also assigned to another study, of yellow fever vaccine responses in identical twins.

The sample consisted of CD4+ T cells sorted from blood. The receptors derive from a woman aged 18-30 years in good health. The CDR3 runs from the conserved cysteine through the conserved F or W. D genes are given only for firm matches. Not all rows give a size; the values are once, few, many and, for expanded clones, a class.

>TRBD1|few|14|TRBV5-1|TRBJ1-1
TGCGCCAGCAGCGTGGGACAGGGGGTCCCTGAAGCTTTCTTT
CASSVGQGVPEAFF
>TRBD2|NA|16|TRBV25-1|TRBJ2-3
TGTGCCAGCCTCCGCCCTAGCGGGAGAAGAACAGATACGCAGTATTTT
CASLRPSGRRTDTQYF
>TRBD2|NA|18|TRBV4-1|TRBJ2-1
TGCGCCAGCAGCCAAGGCCCGCAACTAGCGGGGGTGTACAATGAGCAGTTCTTC
CASSQGPQLAGVYNEQFF
>NA|NA|11|TRBV20-1|TRBJ1-1
TGCAGTGCTAGTTCAGGGGAGGTGGCTTTCTTT
CSASSGEVAFF
>TRBD1|many|13|TRBV5-1|TRBJ2-1
TGCGCCAGCAGCTTGTATACCGACAGGGCGCAGTTCTTC
CASSLYTDRAQFF
>TRBD2|NA|15|TRBV29-1|TRBJ2-1
TGCAGCGTCTGGGGACTAGCGGGGAACTACAATGAGCAGTTCTTC
CSVWGLAGNYNEQFF
>NA|NA|15|TRBV15|TRBJ2-7
TGTGCCACCAGCAGGGGCCGGGACACGCTTGACGAGCAGTACTTC
CATSRGRDTLDEQYF
>NA|few|14|TRBV29-1|TRBJ2-4
TGCAGCGTTGAAGAAAGGAAAGGGCATGACATTCAGTACTTC
CSVEERKGHDIQYF
>TRBD1|NA|16|TRBV24-1|TRBJ2-1
TGTGCCACCAGTGACTATCTTGGACAGGGAGGCAATGAGCAGTTCTTC
CATSDYLGQGGNEQFF
>NA|few|12|TRBV6-6|TRBJ1-2
TGTGCCAGCAGTCCGACAGACGATGGCTACACCTTC
CASSPTDDGYTF
>TRBD2|NA|12|TRBV20-1|TRBJ2-7
TGCAGTGCCGGACTAGCGGCCTACGAGCAGTACTTC
CSAGLAAYEQYF
>TRBD1|many|15|TRBV27|TRBJ1-5
TGTGCCAGCAGTTCCGGGACAGGACGGACTCAGCCCCAGCATTTT
CASSSGTGRTQPQHF
>NA|few|14|TRBV6-5|TRBJ2-7
TGTGCCAGCAGTTCGGCAGGGGCTACCTACGAGCAGTACTTC
CASSSAGATYEQYF
>NA|many|16|TRBV12-3/TRBV12-4|TRBJ2-3
TGTGCCAGCAGTTCGATTTCCCCCGGGGGCACAGATACGCAGTATTTT
CASSSISPGGTDTQYF
>NA|many|12|TRBV7-9|TRBJ1-5
TGTGCCAGCAGCTTAGGCAATCAGCCCCAGCATTTT
CASSLGNQPQHF
>TRBD1|NA|15|TRBV20-1|TRBJ2-1
TGCAGTGCTAGAGATTTACAGGGGGGCTACAATGAGCAGTTCTTC
CSARDLQGGYNEQFF
>NA|few|14|TRBV12-3/TRBV12-4|TRBJ1-1
TGTGCCAGCAGGGGCTCTAGGGAGAACACTGAAGCTTTCTTT
CASRGSRENTEAFF
>NA|few|16|TRBV20-1|TRBJ2-5
TGCAGTGCTAGAGATTTTCACCCGTGGATACAAGAGACCCAGTACTTC
CSARDFHPWIQETQYF
>NA|NA|14|TRBV30|TRBJ2-1
TGTGCCTGGAGAGCGTCCAGTCCCTACAATGAGCAGTTCTTC
CAWRASSPYNEQFF
>NA|few|12|TRBV7-2|TRBJ2-7
TGTGCCAGCAGCCAACCATCCTACGAGCAGTACTTC
CASSQPSYEQYF
>TRBD1|many|15|TRBV10-3|TRBJ2-7
TGTGCCATCAAGGAAGGGGGACAGAGCTCCTACGAGCAGTACTTC
CAIKEGGQSSYEQYF
>TRBD1|few|15|TRBV5-1|TRBJ2-7
TGCGCCAGCAGCCACTCCCGGGACAGAGACTACGAGCAGTACTTC
CASSHSRDRDYEQYF
>NA|NA|14|TRBV6-2/TRBV6-3|TRBJ2-3
TGTGCCAGCAGTCCCTCGGGACGGCTAAGGGCGCAGTATTTT
CASSPSGRLRAQYF
>TRBD1|NA|16|TRBV24-1|TRBJ2-5
TGTGCCACCAGTGATCCGGGACAGGGAATTGGAGAGACCCAGTACTTC
CATSDPGQGIGETQYF
>NA|NA|16|TRBV7-2|TRBJ1-1
TGTGCCAGCAGCTTAATGCCCCCGGGCCAGAACACTGAAGCTTTCTTT
CASSLMPPGQNTEAFF
>NA|few|13|TRBV10-3|TRBJ2-1
TGTGCCATCAGTGTTGAGCAGTACAATGAGCAGTTCTTC
CAISVEQYNEQFF